The rows below give T cell receptor beta chains drawn from one sample of a study of blood T cell repertoires in COVID-19. Libraries were prepared by immunoSEQ multiplex PCR; TCRdb keeps only in-frame clonotypes and omits some of them. Among 330,000 or so clones listed, roughly 87% were seen once. Sequencing was carried out using PBMCs or T cells enriched from blood (not recorded which). These receptors all stem from a woman younger than 45 who had recovered from COVID-19. The CDR3 runs from the conserved cysteine through the conserved F or W. Each record gives: D gene, V gene, J gene, clone size, CDR3 DNA, CDR3 protein. A D gene is named only where the DNA matches it firmly. The size field is filled for only some rows; it gives once, few, many or a size class.

d_call: NA
v_call: TRBV7-2
j_call: TRBJ1-3
clone_size: once
cdr3_nt: TGTGCCAGCAGCTTAGTCGGGGTTGGTAGAAACACCATATATTTT
cdr3_aa: CASSLVGVGRNTIYF

d_call: NA
v_call: TRBV6-5
j_call: TRBJ2-1
clone_size: NA
cdr3_nt: TGTGCCAGCACTAGCGTTCACAATGAGCAGTTCTTC
cdr3_aa: CASTSVHNEQFF

d_call: NA
v_call: TRBV28
j_call: TRBJ1-1
clone_size: NA
cdr3_nt: TGTGCCAGCAGCCGGGGACAAATGAACACTGAAGCTTTCTTT
cdr3_aa: CASSRGQMNTEAFF

d_call: NA
v_call: TRBV6-5
j_call: TRBJ1-2
clone_size: NA
cdr3_nt: TGTGCCAGCAGTTCTCCACAGGGTAACTATGGCTACACCTTC
cdr3_aa: CASSSPQGNYGYTF

d_call: NA
v_call: TRBV3-1/TRBV3-2
j_call: TRBJ1-2
clone_size: NA
cdr3_nt: TGTGCCAGCAGCCAACTCACACGGGAATGGGGCTACACCTTC
cdr3_aa: CASSQLTREWGYTF

d_call: TRBD1
v_call: TRBV6-6
j_call: TRBJ1-2
clone_size: NA
cdr3_nt: TGTGCCAGCAGTTACCCTACAGGGGTCGGCTACACCTTC
cdr3_aa: CASSYPTGVGYTF

d_call: NA
v_call: TRBV6-2/TRBV6-3
j_call: TRBJ1-6
clone_size: NA
cdr3_nt: TGTGCCAGCAGCCGCAGGGTCGCGGCTAATTCACCCCTCCACTTT
cdr3_aa: CASSRRVAANSPLHF

d_call: NA
v_call: TRBV18
j_call: TRBJ1-1
clone_size: NA
cdr3_nt: TGTGCCAGCTCACCACCGGGGGCCTCAGAGGCTGAAGCTTTCTTT
cdr3_aa: CASSPPGASEAEAFF

d_call: TRBD1
v_call: TRBV6-6
j_call: TRBJ1-5
clone_size: NA
cdr3_nt: TGTGCCAGCACCCTACAGGGGACCCATCAGCCCCAGCATTTT
cdr3_aa: CASTLQGTHQPQHF

d_call: NA
v_call: TRBV7-2
j_call: TRBJ2-7
clone_size: NA
cdr3_nt: TGTGCCAGCAGCCCCCAGGGAAGCTCCTACGAGCAGTACTTC
cdr3_aa: CASSPQGSSYEQYF

d_call: TRBD1
v_call: TRBV5-5
j_call: TRBJ1-1
clone_size: NA
cdr3_nt: TGTGCCAGCAGCCCGGGGACAGGGGGTGAAAATGAAGCTTTCTTT
cdr3_aa: CASSPGTGGENEAFF

d_call: TRBD1
v_call: TRBV5-1
j_call: TRBJ1-1
clone_size: NA
cdr3_nt: TGCGCCAGCAGCTCCCAGGGGGTGGGAACTGAAGCTTTCTTT
cdr3_aa: CASSSQGVGTEAFF

d_call: NA
v_call: TRBV19
j_call: TRBJ1-1
clone_size: once
cdr3_nt: TGTGCCAGCCAGACACAGGGTACGGACACTGAAGCTTTCTTT
cdr3_aa: CASQTQGTDTEAFF

d_call: TRBD1
v_call: TRBV28
j_call: TRBJ1-2
clone_size: NA
cdr3_nt: TGTGCCAGCACCATTTCTCCGGGACAGTTTATAGACGGCTACACCTTC
cdr3_aa: CASTISPGQFIDGYTF

d_call: TRBD1
v_call: TRBV18
j_call: TRBJ2-7
clone_size: NA
cdr3_nt: TGTGCCAGCTCATTACAGGGGGGTCGTAACGAGCAGTACTTC
cdr3_aa: CASSLQGGRNEQYF